The 14 T cell receptor beta chains given below trace back to one sample, sequenced in a study of beta chain features in type 1 diabetes. Study outcomes and limitations: Moderately but significantly shorter TCRB CDR3s were found in Type 1 diabetes patients in all four CD4+ subsets.

Since all of the isolated RNA was reverse transcribed, expressed TCRB transcripts were what got sequenced. TCRdb's table, derived via immunoSEQ multiplex PCR, lists solely in-frame clones and lacks some. The sample lists fewer than 450,000 clones; roughly 13% were seen once. No cognate antigen is known for these TCRs. Sequencing was performed on naive CD4+ T cells from blood. These receptors all stem from a woman aged 18-29 years with type 1 diabetes.

This clone turned up a few times. V usage is TRBV4-2 and J usage is TRBJ2-1; possibly TRBD2 for D (5 bases). Deletions cut 4 bases from V and 6 bases from J, with 16 bases between. CDR3 size: 15 residues. Germline CDR1 is LGHNA and CDR2 is YNFKEQ. This chain's CDR3 is CASSPSEGFSNEQFF. CDR3 sequence (DNA): TGTGCCAGCAGCCCCAGCGAGGGCTTTTCCAATGAGCAGTTCTTC.

The chain recombines TRBV9 with TRBJ2-3; TRBD2 agrees at 7 bases. Germline-derived CDR1 and CDR2 are SGDLS and YYNGEE. The junction had 7 bases not matched to a gene; V was cut back by 4 bases and J by 2 bases. The CDR3 contains 15 residues. DNA for the CDR3: TGTGCCAGCAGCCTGACGAGCGGGATCACAGATACGCAGTATTTT. Its translation: CASSLTSGITDTQYF.

The V call is TRBV7-2, the J call TRBJ2-3, with TRBD2 as a possible D gene (6 bases). V was pared by 5 bases and J by 0 bases, with 15 bases between. This CDR3 region has 16 residues. From germline, CDR1 is SGHTA and CDR2 FQGNSA. The CDR3 sequence: CASSPAVGTSTDTQYF. The DNA for the CDR3 is TGTGCCAGCAGCCCCGCAGTGGGGACTAGCACAGATACGCAGTATTTT.

Turning to this clone: The same CDR3 can be traced to other DNA sequences in this sample. The chain carries TRBV5-1 and TRBJ2-3; 9 bases are a match to TRBD1. Germline CDR1 reads SGHRS; CDR2 reads YFSETQ. Trimming removed 4 bases from V and 3 bases from J; junction bases left unmatched: 3. This CDR3 is built from 14 residues. CDR3 residues: CASSLGTGTDTQYF. DNA for the CDR3: TGCGCCAGCAGCCTAGGGACAGGGACAGATACGCAGTATTTT.

This rearrangement joins TRBV28 to TRBJ1-5; 8 nucleotides agree with TRBD1. CDR1 and CDR2 from the germline V gene are MDHEN and SYDVKM. The CDR3 runs 14 residues. J gave up 1 base and V 6 bases, and 2 bases lay outside the gene matches. This CDR3 is CASRWTGSNQPQHF. Here the CDR3 DNA reads TGTGCCAGCAGGTGGACAGGGAGCAATCAGCCCCAGCATTTT.

This chain connects TRBV28 to TRBJ2-7; 9 nucleotides line up with TRBD1. Germline values: CDR1 MDHEN, CDR2 SYDVKM. The CDR3 extends over 16 amino acids. V shed 5 bases, J shed 4 bases, and the junction held 12 bases outside the gene matches. The CDR3 DNA follows: TGTGCCAGCAGTACGACCGTTGGACAGGGGTCGTACGAGCAGTACTTC. This sequence encodes CASSTTVGQGSYEQYF.

This clone was found a few times. The rearrangement uses TRBV27 and TRBJ2-7, with D unresolved. The CDR3 sequence is 13 residues long. V was pared by 6 bases and J by 1 base, with 10 bases between. In germline, CDR1 is MNHEY, CDR2 SMNVEV (reference sequence). CDR3 protein: CASSLRASYEQYF. CDR3 sequence (DNA): TGTGCCAGCAGCCTTAGAGCGTCCTACGAGCAGTACTTC.

The rearrangement links TRBV5-1 to TRBJ2-5, with TRBD2 as a possible D gene (6 bases). Germline V lookup: CDR1 SGHRS, CDR2 YFSETQ. V was pared by 4 bases and J by 3 bases, with 16 bases between. The CDR3 covers 15 residues. CDR3 nucleotide sequence: TGCGCCAGCAGCCTGGGCCAGCGGGCGGAAGAGACCCAGTACTTC. Its translation: CASSLGQRAEETQYF.

This rearrangement joins TRBV7-9 to TRBJ2-2; tentatively, D is TRBD1 (5 bases). Trimming took 3 bases from V and 2 from J, leaving 10 bases between them. CDR3 length equals 15 residues. Germline loops: CDR1 SEHNR, CDR2 FQNEAQ (reference sequence). CDR3 coding DNA: TGTGCCAGCAGCTTCGTGGACAAAAACACCGGGGAGCTGTTTTTT. As protein: CASSFVDKNTGELFF.

This chain connects TRBV2 to TRBJ2-5; weak D call: TRBD1 (6 bases). Germline V gene lookup returns CDR1 SNHLY and CDR2 FYNNEI. V lost 7 bases and J 1 base, leaving 13 bases between the germline ends. The CDR3 totals 14 residues. The CDR3 sequence is CASTRAGAQETQYF. The CDR3 nucleotides read TGTGCCAGCACAAGGGCAGGGGCCCAAGAGACCCAGTACTTC.

The chain combines TRBV4-3 with TRBJ2-7; D ambiguous. The CDR3 loop spans 13 amino acids. CDR1 is LGHNA, CDR2 YSLEER, per germline. V lost 4 bases and J 3 bases, leaving 10 bases between the germline ends. CDR3 sequence: CASSPFPSYEQYV. The DNA for the CDR3 is TGCGCCAGCAGCCCTTTTCCTAGCTACGAGCAGTACGTC.

The V and J genes are TRBV18 and TRBJ1-5; 7 bases line up with TRBD1. With 2 bases clipped from V and 2 bases from J, the junction kept 3 bases outside the gene matches. CDR3 size: 15 residues. Germline CDR1 is KGHSH and CDR2 is LQKENI. The chain's CDR3 is CASSPDDRGNQPQHF. CDR3 coding DNA: TGTGCCAGCTCACCAGATGACAGGGGCAATCAGCCCCAGCATTTT.

This clone has only a few counts. The chain combines TRBV29-1 with TRBJ2-3, with 9 bases identical to TRBD2. The V gene end was trimmed by 6 bases and the J gene end by 6 bases; junction bases not matched to a gene: 7. Germline lookup yields CDR1 SQVTM and CDR2 ANQGSEA. CDR3 size: 13 residues. Here the CDR3 DNA reads TGCAGCGTCAGAGCGGGAGGTTCTGATACGCAGTATTTT. Its translation is CSVRAGGSDTQYF.

This clone was detected a few times. The V gene is TRBV19, the J gene TRBJ2-5; the match to TRBD1 covers 7 bases. CDR1 LNHDA and CDR2 SQIVND come from the germline V gene (reference sequence). The CDR3 contains 20 residues. The V gene end was trimmed by 6 bases and the J gene end by 3 bases; junction bases not matched to a gene: 25. The CDR3 DNA reads TGTGCCAGTAGCCCATTCGGCCCCACGCCAGTTACCGGGACAGAAGAGACCCAGTACTTC. It specifies CASSPFGPTPVTGTEETQYF.